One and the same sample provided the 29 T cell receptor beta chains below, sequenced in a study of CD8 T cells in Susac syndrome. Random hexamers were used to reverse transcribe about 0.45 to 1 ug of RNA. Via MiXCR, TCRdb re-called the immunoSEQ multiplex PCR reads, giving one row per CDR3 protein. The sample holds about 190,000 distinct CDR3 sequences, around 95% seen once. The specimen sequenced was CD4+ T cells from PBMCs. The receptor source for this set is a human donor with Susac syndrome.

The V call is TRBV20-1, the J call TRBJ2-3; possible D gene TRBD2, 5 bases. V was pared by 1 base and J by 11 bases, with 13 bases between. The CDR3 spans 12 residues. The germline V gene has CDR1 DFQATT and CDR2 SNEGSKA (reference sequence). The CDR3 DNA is TGCAGTGCTAGAGGGGAGACTGTCGGGCAGTATTTT. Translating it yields CSARGETVGQYF.

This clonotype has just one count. CDR3 sequence (DNA): TGTGCCAGCAGTCAGACACTCGGGGGGCTCCAGCCCCAGCATTTT. This codes for CASSQTLGGLQPQHF. The gene calls are TRBV27 and TRBJ1-5; tentatively, D is TRBD1 (6 bases). CDR1 is MNHEY and CDR2 is SMNVEV in the germline V gene (reference sequence). CDR3 length: 15 amino acids. The V and J ends lost 5 bases and 7 bases respectively, with 18 bases between them.

The CDR3 DNA sequence: TGTGCCAGCAGTTACGAAAGAGATTCACCCCTCCACTTT. Amino acid sequence: CASSYERDSPLHF. The chain carries TRBV6-5 and TRBJ1-6; D unclear. The CDR3 is made up of 13 amino acids. Germline CDR1 MNHEY, CDR2 SVGAGI. Trimming cost V 2 bases and J 8 bases, with 7 bases left between them.

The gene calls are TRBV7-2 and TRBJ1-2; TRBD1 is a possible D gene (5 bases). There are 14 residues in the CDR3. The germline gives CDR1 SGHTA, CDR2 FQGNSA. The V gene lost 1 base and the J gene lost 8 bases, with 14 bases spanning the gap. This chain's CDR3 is CASSLGPGSRGYTF. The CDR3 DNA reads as TGTGCCAGCAGCTTAGGCCCAGGGTCTAGGGGCTACACCTTC.

This CDR3 reads CAWSVPRREIYGYTF. CDR3 DNA sequence: TGTGCCTGGAGTGTTCCGAGACGAGAGATCTATGGCTACACCTTC. The gene calls are TRBV30 and TRBJ1-2, with unresolved D. The CDR3 extends over 15 amino acids. V was clipped by 0 bases and J by 4 bases, with 15 bases between them. Germline loops: CDR1 GTSNPN, CDR2 SVGIG (reference sequence).

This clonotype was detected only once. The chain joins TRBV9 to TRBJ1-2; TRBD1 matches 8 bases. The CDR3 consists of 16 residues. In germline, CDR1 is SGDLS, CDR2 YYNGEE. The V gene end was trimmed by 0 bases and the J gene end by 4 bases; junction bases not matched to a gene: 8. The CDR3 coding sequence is TGTGCCAGCAGCGTAGCCGCGGGGACAGGCCTCTATGGCTACACCTTC. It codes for CASSVAAGTGLYGYTF.

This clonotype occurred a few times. In nucleotides, the CDR3 is TGCAGCGTTGAAGGGCGGGGGGGTGTCTACGAGCAGTACTTC. Residues: CSVEGRGGVYEQYF. This chain joins TRBV29-1 and TRBJ2-7; TRBD2 agrees at 9 bases. Germline trimming cut 1 base from V and 3 bases from J; bases unmatched to any gene: 4. CDR3 length equals 14 residues. The germline V gene encodes CDR1 SQVTM and CDR2 ANQGSEA.

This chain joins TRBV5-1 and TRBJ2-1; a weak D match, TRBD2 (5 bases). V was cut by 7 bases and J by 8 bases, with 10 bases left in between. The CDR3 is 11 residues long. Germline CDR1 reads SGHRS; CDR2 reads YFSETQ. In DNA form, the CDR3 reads TGCGCCAGCCACCTAGCCGATGAGCAGTTCTTC. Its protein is CASHLADEQFF. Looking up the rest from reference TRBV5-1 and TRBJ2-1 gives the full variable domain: KAGVTQTPRYLIKTRGQQVTLSCSPISGHRSVSWYQQTPGQGLQFLFEYFSETQRNKGNFPGRFSGRQFSNSRSEMNVSTLELGDSALYLCASHLADEQFFGPGTRLTVL.

The CDR3 DNA follows: TGCGCCAGCGGCCTGGGGGGATGGTACTCGGGAGAGACCCAGTACTTC. Its protein product is CASGLGGWYSGETQYF. V and J are TRBV10-2 and TRBJ2-5; a weak D match, TRBD2 (6 bases). Germline CDR1 and CDR2: WSHSY and SAAADI. The CDR3 extends over 16 amino acids. Trimming cost V 8 bases and J 4 bases, with 23 bases left between them.

In DNA form, the CDR3 reads TGCGCCAGCAGCTTGGCCGGCGCCGAGACCCAGTACTTC. It is translated as CASSLAGAETQYF. V usage is TRBV5-1 and J usage is TRBJ2-5, with D unclear. The CDR3 has 13 amino acids. The ends were cut back, 0 bases at V and 5 bases at J, with 8 bases in the middle. Germline CDR1 is SGHRS and CDR2 is YFSETQ.

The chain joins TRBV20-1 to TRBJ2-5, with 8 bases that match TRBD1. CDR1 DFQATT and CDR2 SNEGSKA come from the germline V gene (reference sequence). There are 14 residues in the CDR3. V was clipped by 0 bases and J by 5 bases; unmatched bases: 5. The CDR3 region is CSAREQGALETQYF. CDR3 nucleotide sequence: TGCAGTGCTAGAGAGCAGGGGGCCTTGGAGACCCAGTACTTC.

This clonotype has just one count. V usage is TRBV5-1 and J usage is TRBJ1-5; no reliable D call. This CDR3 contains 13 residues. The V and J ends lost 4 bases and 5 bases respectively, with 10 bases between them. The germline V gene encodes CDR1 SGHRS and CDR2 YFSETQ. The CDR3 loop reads CASSLSIDQPQHF. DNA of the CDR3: TGCGCCAGCAGCCTTTCGATAGATCAGCCCCAGCATTTT.

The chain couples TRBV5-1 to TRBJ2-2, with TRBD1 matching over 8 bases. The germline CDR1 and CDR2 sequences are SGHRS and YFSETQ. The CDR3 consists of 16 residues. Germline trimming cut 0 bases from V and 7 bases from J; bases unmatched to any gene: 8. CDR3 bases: TGCGCCAGCAGCTTGGAGTCGCAGGGGGCAATCGGGGAGCTGTTTTTT. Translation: CASSLESQGAIGELFF.

The DNA for the CDR3 is TGTGCCAGCAGCCCGTTCCGAGGGGTTACTGAAGCTTTCTTT. Translated, it gives CASSPFRGVTEAFF. The chain couples TRBV14 to TRBJ1-1; possibly TRBD1 for D (5 bases). V dropped 4 bases and J dropped 5 bases, with 14 bases sitting between them. CDR1 and CDR2 (germline): SGHDN, FVKESK. CDR3 length: 14 residues. The whole variable domain, filled in from reference TRBV14 and TRBJ1-1, reads EAGVTQFPSHSVIEKGQTVTLRCDPISGHDNLYWYRRVMGKEIKFLLHFVKESKQDESGMPNNRFLAERTGGTYSTLKVQPAELEDSGVYFCASSPFRGVTEAFFGQGTRLTVV.

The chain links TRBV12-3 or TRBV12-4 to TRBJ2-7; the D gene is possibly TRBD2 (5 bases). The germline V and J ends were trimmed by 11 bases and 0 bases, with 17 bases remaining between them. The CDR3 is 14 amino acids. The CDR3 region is CAPSDGESSYEQYF. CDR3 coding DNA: TGTGCCCCTTCTGACGGGGAGAGCTCCTACGAGCAGTACTTC.

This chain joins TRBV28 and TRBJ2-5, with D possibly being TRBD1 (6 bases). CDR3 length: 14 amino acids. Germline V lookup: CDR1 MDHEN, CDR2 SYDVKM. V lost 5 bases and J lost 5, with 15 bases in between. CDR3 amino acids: CASSPLQGRETQYF. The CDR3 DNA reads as TGTGCCAGCAGTCCTCTACAGGGTCGTGAGACCCAGTACTTC.

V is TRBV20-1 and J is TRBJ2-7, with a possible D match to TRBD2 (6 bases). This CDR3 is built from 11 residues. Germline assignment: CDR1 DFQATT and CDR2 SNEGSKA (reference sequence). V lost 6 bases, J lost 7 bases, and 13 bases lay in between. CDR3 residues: CSAPLAREQYF. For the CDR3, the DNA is TGCAGTGCCCCTCTAGCGAGAGAGCAGTACTTC.

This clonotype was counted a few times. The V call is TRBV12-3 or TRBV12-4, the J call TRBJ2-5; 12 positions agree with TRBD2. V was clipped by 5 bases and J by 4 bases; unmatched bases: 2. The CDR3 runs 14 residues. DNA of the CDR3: TGTGCCAGCAGTCGGGGACTAGCGGGAGAGACCCAGTACTTC. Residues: CASSRGLAGETQYF.

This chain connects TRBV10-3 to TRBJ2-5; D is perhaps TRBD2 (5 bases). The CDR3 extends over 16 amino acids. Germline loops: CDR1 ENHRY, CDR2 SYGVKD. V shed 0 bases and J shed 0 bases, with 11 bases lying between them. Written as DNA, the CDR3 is TGTGCCATCAGTGAGTCTCGGCTAGCAGACCAAGAGACCCAGTACTTC. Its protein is CAISESRLADQETQYF.

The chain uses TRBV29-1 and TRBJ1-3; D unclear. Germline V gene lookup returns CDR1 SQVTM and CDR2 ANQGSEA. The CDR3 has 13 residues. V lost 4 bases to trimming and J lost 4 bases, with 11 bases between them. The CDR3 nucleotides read TGCAGCGTTGCGTGGAGTCAAGGAAACACCATATATTTT. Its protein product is CSVAWSQGNTIYF.

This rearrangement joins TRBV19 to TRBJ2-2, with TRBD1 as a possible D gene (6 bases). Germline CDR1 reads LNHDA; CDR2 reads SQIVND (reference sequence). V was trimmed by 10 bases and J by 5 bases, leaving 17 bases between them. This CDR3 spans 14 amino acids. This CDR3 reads CATQGQLGTGELFF. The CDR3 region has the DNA TGTGCCACCCAGGGACAATTGGGGACCGGGGAGCTGTTTTTT.

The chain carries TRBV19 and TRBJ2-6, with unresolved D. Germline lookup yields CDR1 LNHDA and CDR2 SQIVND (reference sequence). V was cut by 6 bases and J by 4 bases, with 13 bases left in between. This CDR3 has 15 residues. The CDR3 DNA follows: TGTGCCAGTAGCCTAATGGGCTCCGGGGCCAACGTCCTGACTTTC. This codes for CASSLMGSGANVLTF.

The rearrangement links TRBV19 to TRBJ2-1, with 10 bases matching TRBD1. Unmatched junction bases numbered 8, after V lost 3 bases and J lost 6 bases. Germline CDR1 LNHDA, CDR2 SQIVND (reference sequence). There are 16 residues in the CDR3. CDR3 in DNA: TGTGCCAGTAGTATGTGGCTGGGACAGGGGTTCAATGAGCAGTTCTTC. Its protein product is CASSMWLGQGFNEQFF. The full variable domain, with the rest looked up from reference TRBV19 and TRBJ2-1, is DGGITQSPKYLFRKEGQNVTLSCEQNLNHDAMYWYRQDPGQGLRLIYYSQIVNDFQKGDIAEGYSVSREKKESFPLTVTSAQKNPTAFYLCASSMWLGQGFNEQFFGPGTRLTVL.

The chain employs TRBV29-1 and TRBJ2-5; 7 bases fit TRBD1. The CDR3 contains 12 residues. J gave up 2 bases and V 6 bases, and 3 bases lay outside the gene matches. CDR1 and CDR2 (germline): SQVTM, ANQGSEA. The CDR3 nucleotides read TGCAGCGTCCGGACAGGTCAAGAGACCCAGTACTTC. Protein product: CSVRTGQETQYF.

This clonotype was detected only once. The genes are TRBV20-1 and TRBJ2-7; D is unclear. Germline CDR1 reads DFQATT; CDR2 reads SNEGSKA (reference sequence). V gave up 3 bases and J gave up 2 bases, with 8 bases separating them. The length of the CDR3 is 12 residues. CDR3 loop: CSARVDAYEQYF. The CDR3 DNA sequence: TGCAGTGCTAGGGTAGATGCCTACGAGCAGTACTTC.

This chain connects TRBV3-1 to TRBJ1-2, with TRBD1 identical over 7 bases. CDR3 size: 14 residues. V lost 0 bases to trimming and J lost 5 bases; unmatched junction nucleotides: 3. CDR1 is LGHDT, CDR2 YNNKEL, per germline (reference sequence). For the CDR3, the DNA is TGTGCCAGCAGCCAAGAAGGGACAGTTTATGGCTACACCTTC. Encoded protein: CASSQEGTVYGYTF.

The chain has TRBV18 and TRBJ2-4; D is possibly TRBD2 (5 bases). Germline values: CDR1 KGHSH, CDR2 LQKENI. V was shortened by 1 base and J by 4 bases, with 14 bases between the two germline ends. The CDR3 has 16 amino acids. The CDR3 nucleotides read TGTGCCAGCTCACCACTAAGTGCAGGACTTAAAAACATTCAGTACTTC. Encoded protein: CASSPLSAGLKNIQYF.

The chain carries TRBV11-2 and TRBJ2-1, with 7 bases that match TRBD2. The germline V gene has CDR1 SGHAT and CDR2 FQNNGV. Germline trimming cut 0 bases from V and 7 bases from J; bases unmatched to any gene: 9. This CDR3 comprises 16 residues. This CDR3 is CASSLDGQGGVNEQFF. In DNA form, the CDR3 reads TGTGCCAGCAGCTTAGATGGTCAGGGAGGGGTGAATGAGCAGTTCTTC.

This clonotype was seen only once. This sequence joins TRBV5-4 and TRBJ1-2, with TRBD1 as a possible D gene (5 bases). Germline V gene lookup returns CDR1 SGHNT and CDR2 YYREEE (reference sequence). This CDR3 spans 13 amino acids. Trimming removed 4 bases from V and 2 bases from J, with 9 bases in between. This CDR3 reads CASSPQVNYGYTF. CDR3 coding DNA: TGTGCCAGCAGCCCACAGGTGAACTATGGCTACACCTTC.